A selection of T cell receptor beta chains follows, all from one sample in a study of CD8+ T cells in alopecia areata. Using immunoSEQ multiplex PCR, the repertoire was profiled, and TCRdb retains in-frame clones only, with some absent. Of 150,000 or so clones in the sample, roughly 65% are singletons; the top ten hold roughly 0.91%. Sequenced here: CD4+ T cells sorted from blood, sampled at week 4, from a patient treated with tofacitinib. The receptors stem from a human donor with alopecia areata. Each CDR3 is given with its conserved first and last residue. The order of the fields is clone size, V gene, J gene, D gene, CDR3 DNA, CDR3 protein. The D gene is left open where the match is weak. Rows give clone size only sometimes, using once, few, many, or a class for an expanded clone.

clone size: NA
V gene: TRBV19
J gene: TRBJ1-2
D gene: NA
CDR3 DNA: TGTGCCAGTAGTATGACCGTGGGCAGGTATGGCTACACCTTC
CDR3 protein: CASSMTVGRYGYTF

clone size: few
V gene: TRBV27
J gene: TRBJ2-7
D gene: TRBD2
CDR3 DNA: TGTGCCACCCGCACGGGACTAGCGGGCTACGAGCAGTACTTC
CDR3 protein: CATRTGLAGYEQYF

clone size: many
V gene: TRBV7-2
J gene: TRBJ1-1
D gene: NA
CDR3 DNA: TGTGCCAGCAGCCCCCGGACAGTCTCTGAAGCTTTCTTT
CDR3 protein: CASSPRTVSEAFF

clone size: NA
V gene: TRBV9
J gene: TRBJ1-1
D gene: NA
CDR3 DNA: TGTGCCAGCAGCAAACAGGGTTGGGGGAACACTGAAGCTTTCTTT
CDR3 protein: CASSKQGWGNTEAFF

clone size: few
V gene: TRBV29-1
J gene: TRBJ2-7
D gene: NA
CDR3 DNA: TGCAGCGCCGGGACTCTCTACGAGCAGTACTTC
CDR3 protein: CSAGTLYEQYF

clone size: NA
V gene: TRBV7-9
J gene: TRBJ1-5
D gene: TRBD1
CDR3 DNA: TGTGCCAGCAGCTTAGCCACAGGGGAGTTTCAGCCCCAGCATTTT
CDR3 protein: CASSLATGEFQPQHF

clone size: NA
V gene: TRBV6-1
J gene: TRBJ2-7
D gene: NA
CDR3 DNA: TGTGCCAGCAGGAGGGTTACTACATCCTCCTACGAGCAGTACTTC
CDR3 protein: CASRRVTTSSYEQYF

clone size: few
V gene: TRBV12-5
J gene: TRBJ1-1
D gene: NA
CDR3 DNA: TGTGCTAGTGGTTTGGTAATGGGCACTGAAGCTTTCTTT
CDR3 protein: CASGLVMGTEAFF

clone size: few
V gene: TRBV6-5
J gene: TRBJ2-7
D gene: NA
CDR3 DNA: TGTGCCAGCAGGGACCTCGACGGGCAGTACTTC
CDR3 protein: CASRDLDGQYF

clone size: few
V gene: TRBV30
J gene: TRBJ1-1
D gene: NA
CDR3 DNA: TGTGCCTGGAGTGTTGGGGGCGACACTGAAGCTTTCTTT
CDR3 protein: CAWSVGGDTEAFF

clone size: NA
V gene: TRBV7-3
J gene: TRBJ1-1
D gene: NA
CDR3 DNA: TGTGCCAGCAGCCCAGGACTCCGTAACACTGAAGCTTTCTTT
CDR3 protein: CASSPGLRNTEAFF

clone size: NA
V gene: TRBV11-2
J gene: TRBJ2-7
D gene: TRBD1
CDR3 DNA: TGTGCCAGCAGCTTAGTCGGGCAGGGGGCGTCCTACGAGCAGTACTTC
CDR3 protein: CASSLVGQGASYEQYF

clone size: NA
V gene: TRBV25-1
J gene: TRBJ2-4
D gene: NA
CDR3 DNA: TGTGCCAGCAGTCCTCAGGGGACCCTAGCCAAAAACATTCAGTACTTC
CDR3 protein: CASSPQGTLAKNIQYF

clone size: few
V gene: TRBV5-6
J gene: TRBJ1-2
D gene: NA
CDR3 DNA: TGTGCCAGCAGCTCCGCGCTCGGATCCAACTATGGCTACACCTTC
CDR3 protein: CASSSALGSNYGYTF

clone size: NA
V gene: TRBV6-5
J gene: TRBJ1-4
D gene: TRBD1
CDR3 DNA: TGTGCCAGCAGTTCGGGACAGGTCGCCGAAAAACTGTTTTTT
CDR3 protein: CASSSGQVAEKLFF

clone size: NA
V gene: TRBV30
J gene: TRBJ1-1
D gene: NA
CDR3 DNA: TGTGCCTGGAGTTCCAGGGAGGGGGCTTTCTTT
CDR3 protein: CAWSSREGAFF

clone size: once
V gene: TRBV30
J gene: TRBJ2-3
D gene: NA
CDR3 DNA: TGTGCCTCTTTACCCGGGTCCACAAATACGCAGTATTTT
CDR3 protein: CASLPGSTNTQYF

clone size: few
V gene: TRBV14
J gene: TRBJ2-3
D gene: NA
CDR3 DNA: TGTGCCAGCAGCCAAGATTTAGTAGCAGATACGCAGTATTTT
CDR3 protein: CASSQDLVADTQYF

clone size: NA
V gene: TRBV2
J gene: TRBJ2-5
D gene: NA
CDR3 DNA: TGTGCCAGCAGTGTGGGGGGTGGAGAGACCCAGTACTTC
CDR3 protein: CASSVGGGETQYF

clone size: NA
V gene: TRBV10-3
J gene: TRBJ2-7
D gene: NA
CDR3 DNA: TGTGCCATCAGTGAAAGAGCCAGATCCTACGAGCAGTACTTC
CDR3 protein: CAISERARSYEQYF

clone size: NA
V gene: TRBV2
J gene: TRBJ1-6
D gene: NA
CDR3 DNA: TGTGCCAGCAGTGATGAGGTATCCTATAATTCACCCCTCCACTTT
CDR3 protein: CASSDEVSYNSPLHF

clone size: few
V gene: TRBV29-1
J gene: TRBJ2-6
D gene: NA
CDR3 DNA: TGCAGCGTTGAGGTTGGGGCCAACGTCCTGACTTTC
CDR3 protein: CSVEVGANVLTF

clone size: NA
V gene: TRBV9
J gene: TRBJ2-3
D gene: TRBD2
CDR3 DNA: TGTGCCAGCAGCCCGGATCTAGCGGCAGATACGCAGTATTTT
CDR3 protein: CASSPDLAADTQYF

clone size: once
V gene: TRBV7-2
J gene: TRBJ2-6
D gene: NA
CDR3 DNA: TGTGCCAGCAGCTTAGGACCGATCTCTGGGGCCAACGTCCTGACTTTC
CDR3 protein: CASSLGPISGANVLTF

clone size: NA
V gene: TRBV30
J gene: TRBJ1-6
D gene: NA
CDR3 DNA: TGTGCCTGGACCACTTGGGGGAGACGGCGAAATTCACCCCTCCACTTT
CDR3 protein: CAWTTWGRRRNSPLHF

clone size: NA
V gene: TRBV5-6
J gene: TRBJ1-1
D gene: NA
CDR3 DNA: TGTGCCAGCAGCTTGGATCGGACACCTGGGACTAAAGCTTTCTTT
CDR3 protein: CASSLDRTPGTKAFF

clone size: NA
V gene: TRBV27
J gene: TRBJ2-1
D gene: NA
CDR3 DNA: TGTGCCAGCAGTCCCGGGGAGGTGTACAATGAGCAGTTCTTC
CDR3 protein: CASSPGEVYNEQFF

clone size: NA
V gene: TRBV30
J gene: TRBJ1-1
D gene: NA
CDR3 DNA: TGTGCCTGGAGTGTAACTGGGACTGAAGCTTTCTTT
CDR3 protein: CAWSVTGTEAFF

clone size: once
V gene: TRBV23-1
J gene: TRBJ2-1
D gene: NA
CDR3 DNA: TGCGCCAGCAGTCAACCACGGGGCCTCACCTACAATGAGCAGTTCTTC
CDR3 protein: CASSQPRGLTYNEQFF

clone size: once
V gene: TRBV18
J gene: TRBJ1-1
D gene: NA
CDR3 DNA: TGTGCCAGCTCACGGGCCGCGAACCCTGAAGCTTTCTTT
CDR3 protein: CASSRAANPEAFF

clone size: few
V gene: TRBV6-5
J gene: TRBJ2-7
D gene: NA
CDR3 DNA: TGTGCCAGCAGCCAAAGGATCTACGAGCAGTACTTC
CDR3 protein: CASSQRIYEQYF

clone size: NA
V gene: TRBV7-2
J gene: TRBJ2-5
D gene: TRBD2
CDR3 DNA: TGTGCCAGCAGCCCGAAGCGGGGGGGACCTCAAGAGACCCAGTACTTC
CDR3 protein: CASSPKRGGPQETQYF

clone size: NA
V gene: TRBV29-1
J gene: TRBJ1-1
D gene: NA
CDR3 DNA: TGCAGCGTTGGTCGGATCCTGAACACTGAAGCTTTCTTT
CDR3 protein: CSVGRILNTEAFF

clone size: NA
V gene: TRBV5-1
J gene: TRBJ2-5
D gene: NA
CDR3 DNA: TGCGCCAGCAGCCCCCAGACCTACCAAGAGACCCAGTACTTC
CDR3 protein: CASSPQTYQETQYF

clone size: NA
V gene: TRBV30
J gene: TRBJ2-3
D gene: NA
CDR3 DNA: TGTGCCTGGAGCGGGTCAGATACGCAGTATTTT
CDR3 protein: CAWSGSDTQYF

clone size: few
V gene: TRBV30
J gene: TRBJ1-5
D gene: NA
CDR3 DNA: TGTGCCTGGAGTGAAAGGCGGACCCAGCCCCAGCATTTT
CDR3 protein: CAWSERRTQPQHF

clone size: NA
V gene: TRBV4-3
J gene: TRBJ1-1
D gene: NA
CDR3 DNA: TGCGCCAGCAGCCAAGATGGCAGGGACACTGAAGCTTTCTTT
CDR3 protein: CASSQDGRDTEAFF

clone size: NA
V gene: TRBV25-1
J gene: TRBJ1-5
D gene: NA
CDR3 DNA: TGTGCCAGCAGTGAATATGGCCGCCAGCCCCAGCATTTT
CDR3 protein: CASSEYGRQPQHF

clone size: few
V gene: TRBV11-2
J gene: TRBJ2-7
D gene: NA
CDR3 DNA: TGTGCCAGCAGCTTAGGTGCACCCTACGAGCAGTACTTC
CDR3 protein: CASSLGAPYEQYF

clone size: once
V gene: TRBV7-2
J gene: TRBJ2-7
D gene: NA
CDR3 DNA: TGTGCCAGCAGCTTACTCCTGCGGTCCGAGCAGTACTTC
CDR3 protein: CASSLLLRSEQYF

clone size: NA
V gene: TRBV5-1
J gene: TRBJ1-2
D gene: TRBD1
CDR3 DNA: TGCGCCAGCAGCTCTACAGGGGTTGGCTATGGCTACACCTTC
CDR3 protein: CASSSTGVGYGYTF

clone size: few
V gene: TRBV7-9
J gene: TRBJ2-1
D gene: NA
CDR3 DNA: TGTGCCAGCCCCCAAGGCGTATTAAGCTCCTACAATGAGCAGTTCTTC
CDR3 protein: CASPQGVLSSYNEQFF

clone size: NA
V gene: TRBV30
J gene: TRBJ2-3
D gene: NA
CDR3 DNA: TGTGCCTGGAGACAGACGGGGACAGATACGCAGTATTTT
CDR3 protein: CAWRQTGTDTQYF

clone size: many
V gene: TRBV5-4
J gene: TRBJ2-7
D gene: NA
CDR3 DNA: TGTGCCAGCAGCTGGCCGTTGGGGGAGCAGTACTTC
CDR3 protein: CASSWPLGEQYF

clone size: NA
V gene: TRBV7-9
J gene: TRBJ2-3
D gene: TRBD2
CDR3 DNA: TGTGCCAGCAGCCCTCCCGGGACTAGCGGCACAGATACGCAGTATTTT
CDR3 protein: CASSPPGTSGTDTQYF

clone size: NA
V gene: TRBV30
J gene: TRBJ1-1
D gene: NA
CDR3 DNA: TGTGCCTGGAGTCTAAGGGGTGCACCAACTGAAGCTTTCTTT
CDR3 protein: CAWSLRGAPTEAFF

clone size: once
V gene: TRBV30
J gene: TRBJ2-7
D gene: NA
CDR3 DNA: TGTGCCTGGAGTGTAGCAGGGACCTACGAGCAGTACTTC
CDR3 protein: CAWSVAGTYEQYF